This TCR beta chain emerged from a study of Graves' ophthalmopathy and Graves' hyperthyroidism. Study observations and caveats: An approximately 83% specificity and roughly 90% sensitivity were achieved by a 13-signature model that separated ophthalmopathy from stable hyperthyroidism. The authors also found most expanded thyroid clonotypes above 0.001 frequency in blood.

PBMCs had their origin in fresh peripheral blood (roughly 11 ml). Many counts were recorded for this clonotype. Its specificity is unknown. Germline V gene sequence: CDR1 SGHTA, CDR2 FQGNSA. The V end was cut by 2 bases, the J end by 4 bases, with 12 bases between. CDR3 length equals 15 residues. Researchers took RNA transcripts and amplified TCR beta CDR3 regions from them. HTBI primers were employed in first-round RT-PCR, then a second-round multiplex PCR followed. MiXCR, run by TCRdb on the multiplex PCR reads, gives a single entry per CDR3 protein. The sample has roughly 410,000 distinct CDR3 sequences, 15% to 19% seen once.

What was sequenced was peripheral blood. The chain employs TRBV7-2 and TRBJ1-5, with D tentatively TRBD1 (6 bases). The receptor was isolated from a woman in her late teens or twenties with stable Graves' hyperthyroidism. The CDR3, as DNA: TGTGCCAGCAGCTTAAATACAGGGTTAAATCAGCCCCAGCATTTT. The encoded protein is CASSLNTGLNQPQHF.